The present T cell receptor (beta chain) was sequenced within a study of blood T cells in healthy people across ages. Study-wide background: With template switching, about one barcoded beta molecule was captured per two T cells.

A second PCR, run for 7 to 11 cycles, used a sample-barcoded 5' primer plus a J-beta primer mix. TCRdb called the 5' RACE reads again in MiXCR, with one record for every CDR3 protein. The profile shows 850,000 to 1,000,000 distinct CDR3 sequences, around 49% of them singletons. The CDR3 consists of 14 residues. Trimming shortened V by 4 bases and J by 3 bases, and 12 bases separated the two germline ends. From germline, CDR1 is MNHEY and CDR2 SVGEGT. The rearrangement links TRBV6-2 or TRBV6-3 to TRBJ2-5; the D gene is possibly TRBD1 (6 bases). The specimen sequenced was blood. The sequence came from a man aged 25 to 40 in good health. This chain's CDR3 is CASSSGQFEETQYF. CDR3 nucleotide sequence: TGTGCCAGCAGTTCCGGACAGTTCGAAGAGACCCAGTACTTC.